Following are 23 T cell receptor beta chains from one sample sequenced in a study of blood T cell repertoires in COVID-19. The data were produced by immunoSEQ multiplex PCR, yet TCRdb's version contains in-frame clones alone and is incomplete. The sample carries 150,000 to 200,000 clones, approximately 86% recorded once. The specimen sequenced was peripheral blood. These receptors all stem from a middle-aged man with active or convalescent COVID-19.

The chain has TRBV10-3 and TRBJ2-6; 9 bases are a match to TRBD1. J gave up 0 bases and V 7 bases, and 10 bases lay outside the gene matches. CDR3 length: 18 amino acids. Germline V lookup: CDR1 ENHRY, CDR2 SYGVKD. The CDR3 coding sequence is TGTGCCATCACACCCGGGACAGGGCTCCTCTCTGGGGCCAACGTCCTGACTTTC. Amino acid sequence: CAITPGTGLLSGANVLTF.

This chain joins TRBV5-1 and TRBJ1-3; the match to TRBD1 covers 9 bases. The CDR3 consists of 13 residues. The V segment lost 7 bases and the J segment 2 bases; nucleotides outside the gene matches: 1. Germline lookup yields CDR1 SGHRS and CDR2 YFSETQ. CDR3 residues: CASGTGTGNTIYF. In DNA form, the CDR3 reads TGCGCCAGCGGGACAGGGACTGGAAACACCATATATTTT.

V gene TRBV14 combines with J gene TRBJ1-6; TRBD1 aligns across 8 bases. The length of the CDR3 is 14 residues. CDR1 is SGHDN and CDR2 is FVKESK in the germline V gene. V was pared by 4 bases and J by 13 bases, with 9 bases of the junction left unmatched. CDR3 loop: CASSPGQGSGPLHF. CDR3 in DNA: TGTGCCAGCAGCCCCGGACAGGGCAGCGGGCCCCTCCACTTT. Full variable domain (outside the CDR3, taken from reference TRBV14 and TRBJ1-6): EAGVTQFPSHSVIEKGQTVTLRCDPISGHDNLYWYRRVMGKEIKFLLHFVKESKQDESGMPNNRFLAERTGGTYSTLKVQPAELEDSGVYFCASSPGQGSGPLHFGNGTRLTVT.

This chain links TRBV5-1 with TRBJ2-1; 10 nucleotides match TRBD1. Germline V gene lookup returns CDR1 SGHRS and CDR2 YFSETQ. The CDR3 extends over 18 amino acids. Trimming cost V 0 bases and J 8 bases; bases outside gene matches: 14. The CDR3 loop reads CASSLVVDGGQGLDEQFF. CDR3 nucleotides: TGCGCCAGCAGCTTGGTTGTCGATGGGGGACAGGGGTTGGATGAGCAGTTCTTC.

This clone showed up just once. J is TRBJ1-2 and V is TRBV6-4; tentatively, D is TRBD1 (6 bases). From germline, CDR1 is MRHNA and CDR2 SNTAGT. The CDR3 loop spans 14 amino acids. V was trimmed by 0 bases and J by 8 bases, leaving 13 bases between them. This CDR3 is CASSDSNQGSGYTF. The CDR3 nucleotides read TGTGCCAGCAGTGACTCGAACCAGGGGAGCGGCTACACCTTC.

This chain links TRBV10-3 with TRBJ2-3, with 7 bases lining up with TRBD1. The CDR3 loop spans 15 amino acids. V was clipped by 6 bases and J by 0 bases; unmatched bases: 6. In germline, CDR1 is ENHRY, CDR2 SYGVKD. CDR3 sequence: CAISTPGQSTDTQYF. CDR3 bases: TGTGCCATCAGCACCCCGGGACAGAGCACAGATACGCAGTATTTT.

Details on this clone: This CDR3 is also generated by other DNA sequences in the sample. This chain links TRBV5-1 with TRBJ2-7; D is possibly TRBD2 (5 bases). Germline CDR1 SGHRS, CDR2 YFSETQ. Trimming removed 0 bases at V and 2 bases at J, with 9 bases between. This CDR3 is 14 amino acids long. The CDR3: CASSLGTGTYEQYF. DNA for the CDR3: TGCGCCAGCAGCTTGGGGACGGGGACCTACGAGCAGTACTTC. The full variable domain, rest sourced from reference TRBV5-1 and TRBJ2-7, is KAGVTQTPRYLIKTRGQQVTLSCSPISGHRSVSWYQQTPGQGLQFLFEYFSETQRNKGNFPGRFSGRQFSNSRSEMNVSTLELGDSALYLCASSLGTGTYEQYFGPGTRLTVT.

This clone was seen a single time. The chain combines TRBV3-1 (or the pseudogene TRBV3-2) with TRBJ1-1; 7 positions agree with TRBD1. The V segment lost 5 bases and the J segment 5 bases; nucleotides outside the gene matches: 8. The CDR3 length is 14 residues. Germline V lookup: CDR1 LGHDT, CDR2 YNNKEL (reference sequence). CDR3 amino acids: CASSTGDFGTEAFF. CDR3 sequence (DNA): TGTGCCAGCAGCACAGGGGACTTCGGGACTGAAGCTTTCTTT.

This clone appeared a few times. The chain links TRBV5-4 to TRBJ1-1; D is possibly TRBD1 (5 bases). From germline, CDR1 is SGHNT and CDR2 YYREEE (reference sequence). V was pared by 2 bases and J by 3 bases, with 17 bases between. CDR3 length: 16 amino acids. The CDR3: CASSLLQASGYTEAFF. Here the CDR3 DNA reads TGTGCCAGCAGCTTATTACAGGCCTCAGGTTACACTGAAGCTTTCTTT.

The chain employs TRBV30 and TRBJ1-2; 7 nucleotides agree with TRBD1. The CDR3 is 14 residues long. With V trimmed by 2 bases and J by 1 base, 4 bases remained unmatched. CDR1 is GTSNPN and CDR2 is SVGIG in the germline V gene (reference sequence). The CDR3 region has the DNA TGTGCCTGGAGTAGGGACAGAGATAACTATGGCTACACCTTC. Protein: CAWSRDRDNYGYTF.

This clone has just one count. The V call is TRBV4-2, the J call TRBJ1-2; D is ambiguous. The CDR3 runs 12 residues. Trimming took 3 bases from V and 8 from J, leaving 10 bases between them. CDR1 and CDR2 (germline): LGHNA, YNFKEQ. DNA of the CDR3: TGTGCCAGCAGCCAGGGTAACGGGGGCTACACCTTC. This translates into CASSQGNGGYTF.

This chain connects TRBV10-3 to TRBJ2-3; 8 bases map to TRBD1. CDR3 length equals 15 residues. V shed 8 bases and J 4 bases; nucleotides not matched to a gene: 11. Looked up from germline, CDR1 is ENHRY and CDR2 is SYGVKD. This CDR3 is CAIGDRDRSPDTQYF. Here the CDR3 DNA reads TGTGCCATCGGAGACCGGGACAGGTCCCCAGATACGCAGTATTTT.

The V gene is TRBV5-1, the J gene TRBJ1-1; 8 bases are shared with TRBD1. Trimming removed 3 bases from V and 1 base from J; junction bases left unmatched: 2. CDR1 and CDR2 (germline): SGHRS, YFSETQ. The CDR3 extends over 14 amino acids. The DNA for the CDR3 is TGCGCCAGCAGCTCCCAGGGGGCGAACACTGAAGCTTTCTTT. Translated: CASSSQGANTEAFF.

The gene calls are TRBV29-1 and TRBJ2-7; the D is unclear. Germline CDR1 reads SQVTM; CDR2 reads ANQGSEA. The length of the CDR3 is 12 residues. V lost 7 bases, J lost 2 bases, and 12 bases lay in between. The chain's CDR3 is CSAYRVPYEQYF. CDR3 sequence (DNA): TGCAGCGCTTACCGGGTCCCCTACGAGCAGTACTTC.

The count of this clone is one. V usage is TRBV11-3 and J usage is TRBJ2-2; TRBD2 might be the D (5 bases). Per germline, CDR1 SGHNT and CDR2 YENEEA. The CDR3 is made up of 19 amino acids. The germline V and J ends were trimmed by 8 bases and 2 bases, with 27 bases remaining between them. Here the CDR3 reads CASGLNGPFATLNTGELFF. The DNA of the CDR3 is TGTGCCAGCGGACTCAATGGGCCATTTGCGACTTTAAACACCGGGGAGCTGTTTTTT. Complete variable domain (other parts from reference TRBV11-3 and TRBJ2-2): EAGVVQSPRYKIIEKKQPVAFWCNPISGHNTLYWYLQNLGQGPELLIRYENEEAVDDSQLPKDRFSAERLKGVDSTLKIQPAELGDSAVYLCASGLNGPFATLNTGELFFGEGSRLTVL.

The chain is built from TRBV30 and TRBJ1-1; tentative D call: TRBD1 (5 bases). The germline gives CDR1 GTSNPN, CDR2 SVGIG (reference sequence). V was cut by 2 bases and J by 4 bases, with 11 bases left in between. The CDR3 has 13 amino acids. The CDR3 loop reads CAWSSGVRTEAFF. The CDR3 DNA reads as TGTGCCTGGAGTTCGGGGGTTCGCACTGAAGCTTTCTTT.

J is TRBJ2-7 and V is TRBV11-2, with TRBD1 matching 8 bases. V was pared by 5 bases and J by 4 bases, with 13 bases of the junction left unmatched. The germline V gene has CDR1 SGHAT and CDR2 FQNNGV. This CDR3 region has 16 residues. For the CDR3, the DNA is TGTGCCAGCAGCCCAATCGCGAGGACAGGGATGTACGAGCAGTACTTC. Translating gives CASSPIARTGMYEQYF.

The CDR3 here is CASSPGRTGAGELFF. The CDR3 bases are TGTGCCAGCAGCCCGGGTAGGACCGGGGCCGGGGAGCTGTTTTTT. This rearrangement joins TRBV5-4 to TRBJ2-2, with D possibly TRBD2 on 5 matching bases. The germline CDR1 and CDR2 sequences are SGHNT and YYREEE (reference sequence). V was clipped by 4 bases and J by 6 bases, with 16 bases between them. The CDR3 totals 15 residues.

The gene calls are TRBV19 and TRBJ2-5; 9 nucleotides match TRBD1. J lost 2 bases, V lost 5 bases, and 3 bases had no gene match. Germline V gives CDR1 LNHDA, CDR2 SQIVND (reference sequence). CDR3 length: 14 amino acids. In DNA, the CDR3 is TGTGCCAGTAGTCTGACAGGGGGGCAAGAGACCCAGTACTTC. This encodes CASSLTGGQETQYF.

The chain joins TRBV29-1 to TRBJ1-2; the D gene is possibly TRBD1 (5 bases). CDR3 length equals 13 residues. The V and J ends lost 2 bases and 7 bases respectively, with 14 bases between them. Germline V CDR1 and CDR2: SQVTM, ANQGSEA. CDR3 nucleotide sequence: TGCAGCGTTGAATGGCAGGGCATGGCTGGCTACACCTTC. It encodes CSVEWQGMAGYTF. Combining the CDR3 with reference TRBV29-1 and TRBJ1-2 gives the whole variable domain SAVISQKPSRDICQRGTSLTIQCQVDSQVTMMFWYRQQPGQSLTLIATANQGSEATYESGFVIDKFPISRPNLTFSTLTVSNMSPEDSSIYLCSVEWQGMAGYTFGSGTRLTVV.

This sequence joins TRBV4-3 and TRBJ1-1; TRBD1 matches 8 bases. Germline lookup yields CDR1 LGHNA and CDR2 YSLEER. After removal of 0 bases from V and 9 bases from J, the junction contained 3 bases not matched to a gene. This CDR3 has 13 amino acids. This chain's CDR3 is CASSQDRGHQAFF. The CDR3 DNA sequence: TGCGCCAGCAGCCAAGACAGGGGGCATCAAGCTTTCTTT.

The chain has TRBV5-4 and TRBJ2-7; TRBD2 might be the D (6 bases). Trimming removed 2 bases at V and 5 bases at J, with 11 bases between. CDR1 is SGHNT, CDR2 YYREEE, per germline (reference sequence). The CDR3 consists of 13 residues. CDR3 region: CASSFWGGHEQYF. The CDR3 DNA reads TGTGCCAGCAGCTTTTGGGGAGGCCACGAGCAGTACTTC.

The J gene is TRBJ1-5, the V gene TRBV23-1; no clear D. TRBV23-1 is noted as an ORF with a role that remains uncertain. The CDR3 has 13 amino acids. Between the trimmed V and J ends, which lost 5 bases and 4 bases, there was a span of 9 bases. CDR3 DNA sequence: TGCGCCAGCAGTAGCGGGCAGAATCAGCCCCAGCATTTT. This sequence encodes CASSSGQNQPQHF.